The 28 T cell receptor beta chains in this list originate from one sample, sequenced in a study of T cell responses to AZD1222 COVID-19 vaccine. Produced via immunoSEQ multiplex PCR; TCRdb's table is partial and in-frame only. The repertoire holds about 110,000 clones, with roughly nine tenths as singletons. The sequences come from peripheral blood, collected on day 0 of AZD1222 vaccination. The receptors derive from an adult in good health.

The gene calls are TRBV6-5 and TRBJ2-1; 7 bases are a match to TRBD1. V shed 8 bases and J 7 bases; nucleotides not matched to a gene: 8. Germline CDR1 reads MNHEY; CDR2 reads SVGAGI. CDR3 length: 13 residues. CDR3 coding DNA: TGTGCCAGCCGCCGGACAGGCTTAAATGAGCAGTTCTTC. Translated: CASRRTGLNEQFF.

This chain connects TRBV5-1 to TRBJ1-3; D not certain. Germline V CDR1 and CDR2: SGHRS, YFSETQ. This CDR3 is built from 13 residues. V lost 4 bases and J lost 9, with 14 bases in between. In DNA form, the CDR3 reads TGCGCCAGCAGCAAAGAGGTGGACGCCACCATATATTTT. This gives the protein CASSKEVDATIYF.

V usage is TRBV27 and J usage is TRBJ1-2, with a possible D match to TRBD1 (6 bases). This CDR3 has 16 residues. The germline CDR1 and CDR2 sequences are MNHEY and SMNVEV (reference sequence). Trimming removed 5 bases from V and 3 bases from J, with 19 bases in between. CDR3: CASSLGHGGLHYGYTF. The CDR3 coding sequence is TGTGCCAGCAGTCTTGGCCATGGGGGGCTTCACTATGGCTACACCTTC.

This clone was seen a handful of times. This rearrangement joins TRBV5-4 to TRBJ2-4; no firm D call. Germline CDR1 is SGHNT and CDR2 is YYREEE (reference sequence). This CDR3 region has 13 residues. Deletions cut 4 bases from V and 3 bases from J, with 8 bases between. The CDR3 region has the DNA TGTGCCAGCAGCCCTTGGGGCAAAAACATTCAGTACTTC. It specifies CASSPWGKNIQYF.

The rearrangement uses TRBV15 and TRBJ1-4, with D hard to call. The CDR3 is 14 residues long. Trimming stripped 5 bases from V and 7 bases from J, with 14 bases between. Looked up from germline, CDR1 is LNHNV and CDR2 is YYDKDF (reference sequence). The CDR3 nucleotides read TGTGCCACCAGCCCAAACTTTGTCGGTGAAAAACTGTTTTTT. Its translation: CATSPNFVGEKLFF.

This clone came up a few times. The chain uses TRBV10-3 and TRBJ1-2; D may be TRBD1 (5 bases). With 2 bases removed from V and 8 bases from J, the gap between germline ends came to 12 bases. The CDR3 has 13 amino acids. Germline V gives CDR1 ENHRY, CDR2 SYGVKD. The CDR3 loop is CAISESGARGYTF. CDR3 bases: TGTGCCATCAGTGAGAGTGGGGCTCGGGGCTACACCTTC.

The rearrangement uses TRBV6-5 and TRBJ2-2; weak D call: TRBD2 (5 bases). The CDR3 has 12 amino acids. Germline V CDR1 and CDR2: MNHEY, SVGAGI. V gave up 7 bases and J gave up 3 bases, with 6 bases separating them. Written as DNA, the CDR3 is TGTGCCAGCACGAGGGACACCGGGGAGCTGTTTTTT. Protein sequence: CASTRDTGELFF.

The V and J genes are TRBV5-6 and TRBJ1-3, with 8 bases lining up with TRBD1. CDR1 and CDR2 (germline): SGHDT, YYEEEE. V shed 5 bases and J 2 bases; nucleotides not matched to a gene: 6. The CDR3 consists of 15 residues. The CDR3 sequence is CASSRQGYAGNTIYF. The CDR3 nucleotides read TGTGCCAGCAGTCGACAGGGGTATGCTGGAAACACCATATATTTT.

The V and J genes are TRBV6-2 or TRBV6-3 and TRBJ1-6; D possibly corresponds to TRBD1 (5 bases). CDR1 and CDR2 (germline): MNHEY, SVGEGT. V was shortened by 1 base and J by 0 bases, with 13 bases between the two germline ends. The CDR3 consists of 18 residues. CDR3 bases: TGTGCCAGCAGTTACTGGCGGGACGTCAGCTCCTATAATTCACCCCTCCACTTT. Protein product: CASSYWRDVSSYNSPLHF.

This chain joins TRBV5-8 and TRBJ1-2; 11 bases are shared with TRBD1. V shed 3 bases and J 8 bases; nucleotides not matched to a gene: 3. CDR1 and CDR2 (germline): SGHTS, YDEGEE. The CDR3 is 13 amino acids. The CDR3 DNA sequence: TGTGCCAGCAGCTGGGGGACAGGGGGAGGCTACACCTTC. Its translation: CASSWGTGGGYTF.

The V call is TRBV28, the J call TRBJ2-7; weak D call: TRBD1 (5 bases). Germline values: CDR1 MDHEN, CDR2 SYDVKM. CDR3 length: 15 residues. Trimming removed 3 bases at V and 7 bases at J, with 19 bases between. The CDR3 DNA sequence: TGTGCCAGCAGTTTGGTTGGACAAGGGTACGGTGAGCAGTACTTC. Encoded protein: CASSLVGQGYGEQYF.

This clone was seen a few times. The chain uses TRBV10-1 and TRBJ2-7; the match to TRBD1 covers 7 bases. Losses at the gene ends were 0 bases for V and 3 bases for J; bases not matched to a gene: 5. The CDR3 is 15 residues long. The germline V gene has CDR1 WNHNN and CDR2 SYGVQD (reference sequence). CDR3 DNA: TGCGCCAGCAGTGAGTCTCGGGACAGACTCTACGAGCAGTACTTC. Protein product: CASSESRDRLYEQYF.

This CDR3 is CASSQGLAGNTDTQYF. The CDR3, as DNA: TGTGCCAGCAGCCAGGGACTAGCGGGGAACACAGATACGCAGTATTTT. The chain recombines TRBV5-4 with TRBJ2-3; 13 bases match TRBD2. Unmatched junction bases numbered 4, after V lost 4 bases and J lost 2 bases. Germline CDR1 reads SGHNT; CDR2 reads YYREEE (reference sequence). CDR3 length: 16 residues.

The chain joins TRBV7-2 to TRBJ2-7; D not certain. CDR3 length: 12 residues. Per germline, CDR1 SGHTA and CDR2 FQGNSA. V lost 5 bases to trimming and J lost 3 bases, with 8 bases between them. The chain's CDR3 is CASSPTHYEQYF. CDR3 DNA: TGTGCCAGCAGCCCCACTCACTACGAGCAGTACTTC. Based on the CDR3 plus reference TRBV7-2 and TRBJ2-7, the full variable domain is GAGVSQSPSNKVTEKGKDVELRCDPISGHTALYWYRQSLGQGLEFLIYFQGNSAPDKSGLPSDRFSAERTGGSVSTLTIQRTQQEDSAVYLCASSPTHYEQYFGPGTRLTVT.

The chain is built from TRBV24-1 and TRBJ1-2; tentative D call: TRBD1 (6 bases). This CDR3 contains 15 residues. CDR1 is KGHDR and CDR2 is SFDVKD in the germline V gene. V was clipped by 1 base and J by 4 bases, with 12 bases between them. The CDR3 coding sequence is TGTGCCACCAGTGATTTTCGGGGGGCGGTCTATGGCTACACCTTC. It is translated as CATSDFRGAVYGYTF.

This sequence joins TRBV6-5 and TRBJ1-1; tentative D call: TRBD1 (6 bases). Germline V gene data show CDR1 as MNHEY and CDR2 as SVGAGI. CDR3 size: 13 residues. The V end lost 6 bases, the J end lost 3 bases, and 11 bases lay between the germline ends. This CDR3 is CASRQGRDTEAFF. The CDR3 DNA sequence: TGTGCCAGCAGACAGGGAAGGGACACTGAAGCTTTCTTT.

The J gene is TRBJ2-2, the V gene TRBV11-2, with D possibly matching TRBD1 (7 bases). Trimming cost V 4 bases and J 0 bases, with 18 bases left between them. The CDR3 contains 18 residues. Germline-derived CDR1 and CDR2 are SGHAT and FQNNGV. The chain's CDR3 is CASSSPRQGGSNTGELFF. The CDR3 DNA sequence: TGTGCCAGCAGCTCCCCTCGGCAGGGGGGTTCGAACACCGGGGAGCTGTTTTTT. Full variable domain (outside the CDR3, taken from reference TRBV11-2 and TRBJ2-2): EAGVAQSPRYKIIEKRQSVAFWCNPISGHATLYWYQQILGQGPKLLIQFQNNGVVDDSQLPKDRFSAERLKGVDSTLKIQPAKLEDSAVYLCASSSPRQGGSNTGELFFGEGSRLTVL.

This chain links TRBV18 with TRBJ2-7, with a possible D match to TRBD1 (6 bases). Trimming took off 5 bases at V and 4 bases at J, with 12 bases between the two ends. The CDR3 runs to 13 residues. Germline V gives CDR1 KGHSH, CDR2 LQKENI. The CDR3 region has the DNA TGTGCCAGCTCAACAGGGACAAGATACGAGCAGTACTTC. Amino acids: CASSTGTRYEQYF.

CDR3 loop: CASSDSSYEQYF. CDR3 DNA sequence: TGCGCCAGCAGCGACAGCTCCTACGAGCAGTACTTC. This sequence joins TRBV5-1 and TRBJ2-7; a possible D gene is TRBD1 (5 bases). Looked up from germline, CDR1 is SGHRS and CDR2 is YFSETQ. Trimming took off 4 bases at V and 0 bases at J, with 5 bases between the two ends. The CDR3 contains 12 residues.

The V and J genes are TRBV11-2 and TRBJ2-7; 11 bases align to TRBD2. The CDR3 extends over 14 amino acids. CDR1 and CDR2 (germline): SGHAT, FQNNGV. V was clipped by 5 bases and J by 4 bases; unmatched bases: 4. The CDR3 is CASSLLAGGYEQYF. CDR3 nucleotide sequence: TGTGCCAGCAGCCTCCTAGCGGGAGGTTACGAGCAGTACTTC.

The V call is TRBV30, the J call TRBJ2-1; D is perhaps TRBD1 (6 bases). This CDR3 is 15 amino acids long. Germline V gives CDR1 GTSNPN, CDR2 SVGIG (reference sequence). V lost 4 bases to trimming and J lost 6 bases, with 19 bases between them. The CDR3 reads CAWNPDSLFGNEQFF. CDR3 nucleotide sequence: TGTGCCTGGAACCCGGACAGTCTTTTTGGCAATGAGCAGTTCTTC.

This sequence joins TRBV28 and TRBJ2-4, with a tentative D call TRBD1 (5 bases). The V gene's germline CDR1 is MDHEN and CDR2 SYDVKM. The CDR3 consists of 15 residues. Deletions cut 6 bases from V and 0 bases from J, with 12 bases between. The CDR3 DNA reads TGTGCCAGCAGCCGCAACAGGCTAGCCAAAAACATTCAGTACTTC. Its translation: CASSRNRLAKNIQYF.

The chain employs TRBV12-3 or TRBV12-4 and TRBJ2-5; D call uncertain. The CDR3 consists of 12 residues. V lost 3 bases to trimming and J lost 7 bases, with 9 bases between them. The CDR3 sequence: CASSLVGRTQYF. CDR3 nucleotide sequence: TGTGCCAGCAGTTTGGTGGGCCGGACCCAGTACTTC.

Note on this clone: Other DNA sequences from this sample encode an identical CDR3 as well. This chain joins TRBV28 and TRBJ2-5; D call uncertain. V was pared by 6 bases and J by 5 bases, with 7 bases between. Germline CDR1 and CDR2: MDHEN and SYDVKM. The CDR3 has 11 amino acids. The CDR3 DNA reads TGTGCCAGCAGCTACCTGGAGACCCAGTACTTC. It is translated as CASSYLETQYF.

The V gene is TRBV2, the J gene TRBJ2-7, with D possibly being TRBD1 (6 bases). The CDR3 consists of 15 residues. Germline CDR1 SNHLY, CDR2 FYNNEI. V lost 7 bases, J lost 3 bases, and 19 bases lay in between. In nucleotides, the CDR3 is TGTGCCAGCACTGCACAGGGCCCCCCAATCTACGAGCAGTACTTC. Encoded protein: CASTAQGPPIYEQYF.

This rearrangement joins TRBV18 to TRBJ2-3; maybe TRBD2 (6 bases). Germline-derived CDR1 and CDR2 are KGHSH and LQKENI. There are 14 residues in the CDR3. The germline V and J ends were trimmed by 5 bases and 0 bases, with 9 bases remaining between them. Here the CDR3 reads CASSSGPSTDTQYF. The CDR3 DNA follows: TGTGCCAGCTCAAGCGGGCCGAGCACAGATACGCAGTATTTT.

The chain is built from TRBV7-3 and TRBJ2-7, with D maybe TRBD1 (5 bases). The ends were cut back, 5 bases at V and 7 bases at J, with 12 bases in the middle. CDR1 and CDR2 from the germline V gene are SGHTA and FQGTGA. CDR3 length: 12 residues. This CDR3 is CASSPQGGEQYF. The DNA for the CDR3 is TGTGCCAGCAGCCCCCAGGGTGGTGAGCAGTACTTC.

The chain combines TRBV23-1 with TRBJ2-3; D possibly corresponds to TRBD1 (6 bases). TRBV23-1 is placed among ORFs of uncertain function. V dropped 2 bases and J dropped 8 bases, with 14 bases sitting between them. CDR3 size: 14 residues. CDR3 nucleotides: TGCGCCAGCAGTCAAGGGGGCCGGCTTGGTACGCAGTATTTT. It specifies CASSQGGRLGTQYF.